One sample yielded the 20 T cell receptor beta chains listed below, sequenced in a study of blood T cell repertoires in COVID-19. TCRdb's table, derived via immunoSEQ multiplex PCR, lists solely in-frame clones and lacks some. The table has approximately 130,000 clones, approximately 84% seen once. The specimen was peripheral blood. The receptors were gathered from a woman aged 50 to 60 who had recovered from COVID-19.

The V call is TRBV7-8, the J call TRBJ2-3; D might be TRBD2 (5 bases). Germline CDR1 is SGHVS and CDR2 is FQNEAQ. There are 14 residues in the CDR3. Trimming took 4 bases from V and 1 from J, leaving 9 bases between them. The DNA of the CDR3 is TGTGCCAGCAGCTATCAAGCGGGCACAGATACGCAGTATTTT. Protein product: CASSYQAGTDTQYF.

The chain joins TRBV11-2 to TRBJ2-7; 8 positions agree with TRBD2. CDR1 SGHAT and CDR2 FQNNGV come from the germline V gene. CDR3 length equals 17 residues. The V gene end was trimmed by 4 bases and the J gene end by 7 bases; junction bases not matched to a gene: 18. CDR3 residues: CASSSLHGAGGPGEQYF. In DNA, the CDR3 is TGTGCCAGCAGCTCACTACATGGGGCGGGAGGCCCGGGAGAGCAGTACTTC.

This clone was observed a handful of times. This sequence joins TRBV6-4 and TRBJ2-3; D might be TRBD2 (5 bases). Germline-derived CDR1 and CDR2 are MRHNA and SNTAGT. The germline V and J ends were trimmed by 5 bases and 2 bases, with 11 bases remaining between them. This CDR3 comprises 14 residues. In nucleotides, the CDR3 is TGTGCCAGCAGTAAAACGGGGTACACAGATACGCAGTATTTT. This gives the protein CASSKTGYTDTQYF.

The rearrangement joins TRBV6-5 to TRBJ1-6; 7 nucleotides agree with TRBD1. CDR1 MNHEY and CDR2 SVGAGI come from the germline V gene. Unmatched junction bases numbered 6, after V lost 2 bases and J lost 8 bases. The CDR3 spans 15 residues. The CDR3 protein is CASSYRGQGDSPLHF. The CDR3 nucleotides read TGTGCCAGCAGTTACAGGGGGCAGGGGGATTCACCCCTCCACTTT.

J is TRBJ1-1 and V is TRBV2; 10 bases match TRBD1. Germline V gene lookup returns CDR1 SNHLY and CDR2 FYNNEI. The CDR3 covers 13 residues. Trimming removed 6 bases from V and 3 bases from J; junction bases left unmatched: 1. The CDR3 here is CASRGTGDTEAFF. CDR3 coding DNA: TGTGCCAGCAGGGGGACAGGGGACACTGAAGCTTTCTTT.

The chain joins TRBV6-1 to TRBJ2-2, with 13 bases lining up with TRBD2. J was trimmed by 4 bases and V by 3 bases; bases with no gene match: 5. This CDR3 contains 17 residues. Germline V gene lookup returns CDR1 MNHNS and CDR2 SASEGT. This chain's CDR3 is CASSDTSGRASTGELFF. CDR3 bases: TGTGCCAGCAGTGACACTAGCGGGAGGGCCAGCACCGGGGAGCTGTTTTTT.

The CDR3 region is CASSVSGGADYGYTF. In DNA form, the CDR3 reads TGCGCCAGCAGCGTTTCAGGGGGCGCGGACTATGGCTACACCTTC. The chain carries TRBV5-1 and TRBJ1-2; 8 nucleotides line up with TRBD1. V lost 4 bases, J lost 3 bases, and 8 bases stayed unmatched. In germline, CDR1 is SGHRS, CDR2 YFSETQ. The CDR3 contains 15 residues. The full variable domain, in which reference TRBV5-1 and TRBJ1-2 provide the parts outside the CDR3, is KAGVTQTPRYLIKTRGQQVTLSCSPISGHRSVSWYQQTPGQGLQFLFEYFSETQRNKGNFPGRFSGRQFSNSRSEMNVSTLELGDSALYLCASSVSGGADYGYTFGSGTRLTVV.

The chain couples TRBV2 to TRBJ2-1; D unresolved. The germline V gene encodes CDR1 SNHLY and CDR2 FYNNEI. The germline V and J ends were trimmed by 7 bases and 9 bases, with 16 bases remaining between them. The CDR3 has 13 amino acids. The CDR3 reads CASNPSVYGEQFF. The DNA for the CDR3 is TGTGCCAGCAACCCCTCGGTTTATGGTGAGCAGTTCTTC.

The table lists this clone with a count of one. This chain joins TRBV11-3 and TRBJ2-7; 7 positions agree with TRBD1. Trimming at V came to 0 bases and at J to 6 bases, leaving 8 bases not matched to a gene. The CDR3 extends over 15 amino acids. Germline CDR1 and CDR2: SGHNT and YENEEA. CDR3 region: CASSLESGTVPEQYF. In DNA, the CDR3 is TGTGCCAGCAGCTTAGAATCCGGGACAGTACCCGAGCAGTACTTC.

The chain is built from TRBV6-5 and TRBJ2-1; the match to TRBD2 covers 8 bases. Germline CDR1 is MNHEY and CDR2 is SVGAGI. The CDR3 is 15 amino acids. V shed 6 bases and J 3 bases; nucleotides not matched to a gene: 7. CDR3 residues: CASSYESGSYNEQFF. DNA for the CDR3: TGTGCCAGCAGCTACGAAAGCGGGAGCTACAATGAGCAGTTCTTC.

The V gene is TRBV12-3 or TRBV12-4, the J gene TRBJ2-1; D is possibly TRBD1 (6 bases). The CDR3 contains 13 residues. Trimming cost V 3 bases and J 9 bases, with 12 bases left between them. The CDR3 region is CASSFPGAGEQFF. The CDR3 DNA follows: TGTGCCAGCAGTTTCCCAGGGGCGGGTGAGCAGTTCTTC.

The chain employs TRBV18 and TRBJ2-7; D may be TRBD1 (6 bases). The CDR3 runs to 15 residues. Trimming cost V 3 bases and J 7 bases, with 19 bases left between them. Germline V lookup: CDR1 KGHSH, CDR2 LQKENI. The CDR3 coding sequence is TGTGCCAGCTCACCCCGTAGGGGGTTACTCTTGGAGCAGTACTTC. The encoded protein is CASSPRRGLLLEQYF.

CDR3 protein: CASSPDRDHGYTF. CDR3 DNA: TGTGCCAGCAGCCCGGACAGGGACCATGGCTACACCTTC. The chain recombines TRBV5-4 with TRBJ1-2, with 8 bases lining up with TRBD1. The CDR3 is 13 amino acids. Germline V lookup: CDR1 SGHNT, CDR2 YYREEE (reference sequence). The ends lost 4 bases at V and 6 bases at J; junction bases unmatched: 5.

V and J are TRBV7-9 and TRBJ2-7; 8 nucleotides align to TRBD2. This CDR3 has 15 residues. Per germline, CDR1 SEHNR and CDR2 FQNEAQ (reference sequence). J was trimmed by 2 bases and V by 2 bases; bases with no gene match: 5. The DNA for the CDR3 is TGTGCCAGCAGCTTATTGGTCGGGGGGGCCTACGAGCAGTACTTC. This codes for CASSLLVGGAYEQYF.

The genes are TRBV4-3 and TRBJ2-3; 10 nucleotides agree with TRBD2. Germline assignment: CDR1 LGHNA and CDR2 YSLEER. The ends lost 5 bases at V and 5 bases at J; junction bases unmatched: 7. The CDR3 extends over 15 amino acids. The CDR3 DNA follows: TGCGCCAGCAGCGACGTACTAGCGGGACGAGATACGCAGTATTTT. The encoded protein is CASSDVLAGRDTQYF.

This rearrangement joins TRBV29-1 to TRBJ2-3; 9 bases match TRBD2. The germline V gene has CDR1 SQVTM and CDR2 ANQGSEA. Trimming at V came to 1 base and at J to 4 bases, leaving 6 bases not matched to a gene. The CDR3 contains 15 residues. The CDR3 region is CSVEVGGGGADTQYF. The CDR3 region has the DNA TGCAGCGTTGAAGTAGGCGGGGGGGGAGCAGATACGCAGTATTTT.

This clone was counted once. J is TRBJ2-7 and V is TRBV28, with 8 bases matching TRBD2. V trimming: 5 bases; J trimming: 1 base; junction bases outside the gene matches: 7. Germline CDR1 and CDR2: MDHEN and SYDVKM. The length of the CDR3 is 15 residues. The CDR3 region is CASSPPGGESYEQYF. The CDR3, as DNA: TGTGCCAGCAGTCCCCCGGGAGGGGAGTCCTACGAGCAGTACTTC.

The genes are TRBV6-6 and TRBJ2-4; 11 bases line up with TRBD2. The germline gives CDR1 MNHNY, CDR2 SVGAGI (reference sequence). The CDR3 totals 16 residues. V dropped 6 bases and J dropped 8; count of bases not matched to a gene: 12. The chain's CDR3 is CASSYPPSGGQDIQYF. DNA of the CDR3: TGTGCCAGCAGCTACCCCCCTAGCGGGGGGCAGGACATTCAGTACTTC.

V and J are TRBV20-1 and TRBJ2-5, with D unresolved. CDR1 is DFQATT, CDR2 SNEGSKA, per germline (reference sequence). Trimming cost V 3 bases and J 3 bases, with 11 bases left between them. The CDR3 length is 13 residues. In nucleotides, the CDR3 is TGCAGTGCTAGTTTATGGCAGAAAGAGACCCAGTACTTC. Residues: CSASLWQKETQYF.

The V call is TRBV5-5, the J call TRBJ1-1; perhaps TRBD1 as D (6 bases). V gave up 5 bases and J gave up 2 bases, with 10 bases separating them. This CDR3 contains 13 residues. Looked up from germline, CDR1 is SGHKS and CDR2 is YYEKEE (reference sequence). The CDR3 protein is CASRIQGNTEAFF. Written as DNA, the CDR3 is TGTGCCAGCAGGATACAGGGCAACACTGAAGCTTTCTTT.